The subject of this entry is one TCR beta chain. Its specificity is not known. The data were taken from a study of T-cell reconstitution after alpha-beta-depleted transplantation in children. Whole-study findings and limits: It was reported that alpha-beta T cells came from several hundred expanded graft clones (about two months after transplant). One year post-transplant, T-cell counts and diversity were largely derived from T cells produced anew. There were some patients whose high TCRbeta diversity at day 60 came from surviving recipient T cells and thymic progenitors.

This CDR3 has 14 residues. Trimming left V 6 bases short and J 4 bases short, with 15 bases between. This sample's TCRbeta library carried unique molecular identifier barcodes. From the PCR reads, TCRdb called clonotypes with MiXCR, one entry per CDR3 protein. The sample includes fewer than 500,000 distinct CDR3 sequences, about 45% of them seen just once. The sequence came from a girl aged 2-15 years with aplastic anemia, due to receive a stem cell transplant. V usage is TRBV12-3 or TRBV12-4 and J usage is TRBJ1-2; D uncertain. This sample comprised PBMCs, obtained before TCRalphabeta/CD19-depleted stem cell transplant. The CDR3 DNA is TGTGCCAGCAGCCGGGTTCTCATCGGCTATGGCTACACCTTC. Protein product: CASSRVLIGYGYTF.